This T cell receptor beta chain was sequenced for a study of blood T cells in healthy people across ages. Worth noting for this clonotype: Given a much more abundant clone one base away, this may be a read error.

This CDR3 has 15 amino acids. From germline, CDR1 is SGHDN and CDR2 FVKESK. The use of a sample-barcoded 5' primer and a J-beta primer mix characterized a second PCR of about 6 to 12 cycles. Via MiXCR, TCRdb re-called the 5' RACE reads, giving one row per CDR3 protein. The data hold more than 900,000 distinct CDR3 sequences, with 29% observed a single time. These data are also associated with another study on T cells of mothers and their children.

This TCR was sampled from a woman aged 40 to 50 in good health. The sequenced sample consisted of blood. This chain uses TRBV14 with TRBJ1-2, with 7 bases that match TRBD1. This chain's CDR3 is CTSSQDSLDRDGYTF. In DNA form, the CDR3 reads TGTACCAGCAGCCAAGATTCCCTCGACAGGGACGGCTACACCTTC.